A selection of T cell receptor beta chains follows, all from one sample in a study of Ad26.COV2.S vaccination and SARS-CoV-2 variants. Clones were sequenced by immunoSEQ multiplex PCR, and TCRdb holds only the in-frame ones, with some missing. The table has hundreds of thousands of clones, 89% seen once. The sample here was peripheral blood, taken in a trial of Ad26.COV2.S vaccine versus placebo. The origin of the receptors is a person aged 18-65 years who received the Ad26.COV2.S COVID-19 vaccine or a placebo. Both conserved end residues are part of each CDR3. The D gene is left open where the match is weak. Part of the rows lack a size; the others show once, few, many or a class for expanded clones.

size: NA; V: TRBV7-7; J: TRBJ2-5; D: NA; DNA: TGTGCCAGCAGCCCCCGGGGGGCCACTCAAGAGACCCAGTACTTC; CDR3: CASSPRGATQETQYF
size: NA; V: TRBV19; J: TRBJ1-1; D: NA; DNA: TGTGCCAGTAGTAGCCAGAGGGACACTGAAGCTTTCTTT; CDR3: CASSSQRDTEAFF
size: NA; V: TRBV3-1/TRBV3-2; J: TRBJ2-5; D: NA; DNA: TGTGCCAGCAGCCTCGGGGCTGTAGAGACCCAGTACTTC; CDR3: CASSLGAVETQYF
size: NA; V: TRBV18; J: TRBJ2-5; D: NA; DNA: TGTGCCAGCTCACCACCGGGGGCCAGTCTTGAGACCCAGTACTTC; CDR3: CASSPPGASLETQYF
size: NA; V: TRBV5-1; J: TRBJ2-5; D: TRBD2; DNA: TGCGCCAGCAGCATAGCGGGGGGACAGTACCAAGAGACCCAGTACTTC; CDR3: CASSIAGGQYQETQYF
size: few; V: TRBV5-5; J: TRBJ1-1; D: NA; DNA: TGTGCCAGCAGCTTGGTTGCGAACACTGAAGCTTTCTTT; CDR3: CASSLVANTEAFF
size: NA; V: TRBV24-1; J: TRBJ2-1; D: NA; DNA: TGTGCCACCAGTGTTAGCCGGTGGGGGGATGAGCAGTTCTTC; CDR3: CATSVSRWGDEQFF
size: NA; V: TRBV7-8; J: TRBJ1-1; D: TRBD1; DNA: TGTGCCAGCAGCTTAATGCGACGAGGGGGCTTTGGGGAATTTTTTAGGGCTTTCTTT; CDR3: CASSLMRRGGFGEFFRAFF
size: NA; V: TRBV6-5; J: TRBJ1-5; D: NA; DNA: TGTGCCAGCAGCCACGACAGGAATCAGCCCCAGCATTTT; CDR3: CASSHDRNQPQHF
size: few; V: TRBV7-2; J: TRBJ2-5; D: TRBD2; DNA: TGTGCCAGCAGCTCCGATTCCCGGGGGGGAAAGACCCAGTACTTC; CDR3: CASSSDSRGGKTQYF
size: NA; V: TRBV9; J: TRBJ2-3; D: TRBD2; DNA: TGTGCCAGCAGCGTGGCCGGGACTAGAGTCGCAGATACGCAGTATTTT; CDR3: CASSVAGTRVADTQYF
size: NA; V: TRBV6-2/TRBV6-3; J: TRBJ2-1; D: TRBD2; DNA: TGTGCCAGCAGCCTACTAGCGGGAGTAATCAATGAGCAGTTCTTC; CDR3: CASSLLAGVINEQFF
size: NA; V: TRBV24-1; J: TRBJ2-1; D: NA; DNA: TGTGCCACCTCGTCCCCCAGGGTTCTTGAGCAGTTCTTC; CDR3: CATSSPRVLEQFF
size: NA; V: TRBV5-8; J: TRBJ1-4; D: NA; DNA: TGTGCCAGCAGCTTGCTACGGGGACAAGAGAATGAAAAACTGTTTTTT; CDR3: CASSLLRGQENEKLFF
size: NA; V: TRBV24-1; J: TRBJ2-3; D: NA; DNA: TGTGCCACCAGTGATTATACAGGGCCCTCAACAGATACGCAGTATTTT; CDR3: CATSDYTGPSTDTQYF
size: once; V: TRBV7-9; J: TRBJ1-6; D: NA; DNA: TGTGCCAGCACCCTAGGGGCAGGGAATTCACCCCTCCACTTT; CDR3: CASTLGAGNSPLHF
size: NA; V: TRBV29-1; J: TRBJ2-3; D: TRBD2; DNA: TGCAGCGTCTCATCGCTAGCGGCCGTTAGCACAGATACGCAGTATTTT; CDR3: CSVSSLAAVSTDTQYF
size: NA; V: TRBV13; J: TRBJ2-7; D: NA; DNA: TGTGCCAGCAGCGACGACGGCTACGAGCAGTACTTC; CDR3: CASSDDGYEQYF
size: NA; V: TRBV5-4; J: TRBJ1-6; D: NA; DNA: TGTGCCAGCAGGGGAGGGACGGATAATTCACCCCTCCACTTT; CDR3: CASRGGTDNSPLHF
size: NA; V: TRBV19; J: TRBJ2-2; D: NA; DNA: TGTGCCAGTAGTATAGATCTTGGGGGACAAAACACCGGGGAGCTGTTTTTT; CDR3: CASSIDLGGQNTGELFF
size: NA; V: TRBV30; J: TRBJ1-5; D: NA; DNA: TGTGCCTGGAACGGCAGGGCGAGCAATCAGCCCCAGCATTTT; CDR3: CAWNGRASNQPQHF
size: NA; V: TRBV7-3; J: TRBJ2-1; D: NA; DNA: TGTGCCAGCAGCTTAATCGGGACTCGGCGGAATGAGCAGTTCTTC; CDR3: CASSLIGTRRNEQFF
size: NA; V: TRBV5-4; J: TRBJ1-6; D: NA; DNA: TGTGCCAGCAGCTTGGCCCCAGGGGCTAGGGATTCACCCCTCCACTTT; CDR3: CASSLAPGARDSPLHF
size: NA; V: TRBV19; J: TRBJ1-2; D: NA; DNA: TGTGCCAGTAGTACCCGGACCGAAGGGCCAACTAACTATGGCTACACCTTC; CDR3: CASSTRTEGPTNYGYTF
size: NA; V: TRBV14; J: TRBJ1-2; D: NA; DNA: TGTGCCAGCAGCCAAGATTTCGCGAACTACTATGGCTACACCTTC; CDR3: CASSQDFANYYGYTF
size: NA; V: TRBV19; J: TRBJ1-1; D: TRBD1; DNA: TGTGCCAGTAGATACGACAGGGGGTACGCTGAAGCTTTCTTT; CDR3: CASRYDRGYAEAFF
size: NA; V: TRBV5-1; J: TRBJ2-1; D: NA; DNA: TGCGCCAGCGCCGTCTGGGACTCAACCTACAATGAGCAGTTCTTC; CDR3: CASAVWDSTYNEQFF
size: NA; V: TRBV7-2; J: TRBJ2-3; D: NA; DNA: TGTGCCAGCAGCTATTCCGGAGGGCCGGGAGATACGCAGTATTTT; CDR3: CASSYSGGPGDTQYF
size: NA; V: TRBV12-3/TRBV12-4; J: TRBJ1-1; D: NA; DNA: TGTGCCAGCAGTTTGTTCGCTGAAGCTTTCTTT; CDR3: CASSLFAEAFF
size: NA; V: TRBV24-1; J: TRBJ2-7; D: NA; DNA: TGTGCCACCAGTGTTCTAGGTCGGTGGGAAACCTACGAGCAGTACTTC; CDR3: CATSVLGRWETYEQYF
size: once; V: TRBV5-1; J: TRBJ2-3; D: TRBD2; DNA: TGCGCCAGCAGCTTTGGAACTAGCGGAAGCACAGATACGCAGTATTTT; CDR3: CASSFGTSGSTDTQYF